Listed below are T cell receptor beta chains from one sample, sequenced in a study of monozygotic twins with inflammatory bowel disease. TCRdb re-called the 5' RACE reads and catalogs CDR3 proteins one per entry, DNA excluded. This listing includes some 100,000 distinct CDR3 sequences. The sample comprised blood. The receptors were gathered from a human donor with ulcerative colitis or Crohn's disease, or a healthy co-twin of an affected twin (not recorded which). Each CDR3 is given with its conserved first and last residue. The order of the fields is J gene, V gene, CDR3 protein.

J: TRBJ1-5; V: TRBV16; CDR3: CASSPGGYGNQPQHF
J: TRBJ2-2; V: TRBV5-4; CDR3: CASSKELAANTGELFF
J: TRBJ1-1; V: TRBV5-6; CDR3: CASSKDKVNTEAFF
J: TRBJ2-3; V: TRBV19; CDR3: CASSAGLARSTDTQYF
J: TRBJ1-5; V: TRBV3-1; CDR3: CASSQDLYQPQHF
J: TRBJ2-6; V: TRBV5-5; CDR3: CASSGGPNGANVLTF
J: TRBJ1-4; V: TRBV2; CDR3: CASSEAGDRRGEKLFF
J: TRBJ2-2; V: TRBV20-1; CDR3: CSARGAGVAGELFF
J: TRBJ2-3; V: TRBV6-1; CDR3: CASTLNGGRGTDTQYF
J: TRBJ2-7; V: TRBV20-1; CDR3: CSASPRGTSDSYEQYF
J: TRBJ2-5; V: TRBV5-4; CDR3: CASSLWGGEETQYF
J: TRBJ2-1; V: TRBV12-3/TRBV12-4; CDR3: CASTVFQTGTNEQFF
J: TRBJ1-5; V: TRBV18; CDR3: CASSPSGQHQPQHF
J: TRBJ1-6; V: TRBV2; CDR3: CASSQGYNSPLHF
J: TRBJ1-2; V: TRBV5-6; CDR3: CASSLVEGYGYTF
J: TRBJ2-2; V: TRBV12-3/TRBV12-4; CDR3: CASSLGLAEESGELFF
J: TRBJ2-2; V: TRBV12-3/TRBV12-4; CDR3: CASSLQGFANTGELFF
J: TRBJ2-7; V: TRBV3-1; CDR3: CASSGRWGSGAYEQYF
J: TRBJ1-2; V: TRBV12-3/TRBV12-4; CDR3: CASSSALDPFGYTF
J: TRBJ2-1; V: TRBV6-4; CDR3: CASSRDGGYNEQFF
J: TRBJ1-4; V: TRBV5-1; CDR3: CASSLSNRNEKLFF
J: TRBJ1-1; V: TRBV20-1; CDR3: CSARVRDSKNTEAFF
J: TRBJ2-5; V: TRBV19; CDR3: CATSRLGDWDQETQYF
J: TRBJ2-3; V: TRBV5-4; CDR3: CASTPPGTRSTDTQYF
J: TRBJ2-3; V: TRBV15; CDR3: CATSWGKRESTDTQYF
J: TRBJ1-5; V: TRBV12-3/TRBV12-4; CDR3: CASSFQGSNQPQHF
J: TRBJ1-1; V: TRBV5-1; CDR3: CASSLREDTEAFF
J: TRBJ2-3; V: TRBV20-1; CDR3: CSARGTSGDRTDTQYF
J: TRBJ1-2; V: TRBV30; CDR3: CAWTGFYGYTF
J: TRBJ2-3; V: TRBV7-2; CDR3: CASSFFGVSGTDTQYF
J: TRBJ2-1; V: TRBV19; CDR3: CASSMAGEHNEQFF
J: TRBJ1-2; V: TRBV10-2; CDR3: CASSDQGIYGYTF
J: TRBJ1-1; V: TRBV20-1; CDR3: CSARDGTAPMNTEAFF
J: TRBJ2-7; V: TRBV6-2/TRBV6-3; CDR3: CASRFGLADTYEQYF
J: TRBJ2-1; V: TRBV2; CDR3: CASMKVRAGSNEQFF
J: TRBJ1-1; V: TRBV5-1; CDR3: CAGSPGTTTEAFF
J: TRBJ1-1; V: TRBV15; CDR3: CATSRDGVTGQTQAFF
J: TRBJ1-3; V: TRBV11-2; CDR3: CASSSFRDNGNTIYF
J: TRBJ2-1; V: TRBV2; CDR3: CASSEGRNTYNEQFF
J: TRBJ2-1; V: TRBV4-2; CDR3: CASSHMTSGNPVPYNEQFF
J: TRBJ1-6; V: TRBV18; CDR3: CASSPPGGLGSPLHF
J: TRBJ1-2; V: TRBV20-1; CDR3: CSARAPGTGDYGYTF
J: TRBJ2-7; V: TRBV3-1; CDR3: CASSQGEGDEQYF
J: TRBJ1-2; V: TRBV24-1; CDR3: CATRDRGSYGYTF
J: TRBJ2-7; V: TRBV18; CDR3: CASSPRDTSYEQYF
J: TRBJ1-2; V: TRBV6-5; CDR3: CASSWAGYSYGYTF